The T cell receptor beta chain described here comes from a study of OX40 agonist ivuxolimab in advanced cancers. Whole-study context: Dose-escalation patients' cancers were hepatocellular carcinoma, melanoma, renal cell or head and neck cancer.

Regarding the study as a whole: At doses 0.1 to 3.0 mg/kg, CD4+ and CD8+ clones expanded.

Here immunoSEQ multiplex PCR was the method, and the copy in TCRdb shows in-frame clones only, minus some. The profile covers approximately 82,000 clones, with roughly 90% appearing a single time and about 9.1% taken by the ten largest. Germline V gene sequence: CDR1 MDHEN, CDR2 SYDVKM. Trimming stripped 8 bases from V and 6 bases from J, with 17 bases between. The CDR3 consists of 14 residues. Concerning this clone: Its antigen is not identified.

The sequence derives from an adult with an advanced solid tumor such as melanoma, head and neck, liver or kidney cancer. V and J are TRBV28 and TRBJ1-5, with a possible D match to TRBD1 (5 bases). The sequencing here drew on CD4+ or CD8+ T cells sorted from blood, taken in a trial of the OX40 agonist ivuxolimab. Here the CDR3 reads CASEGQGIGQPQHF. The CDR3 bases are TGTGCCAGCGAGGGGCAGGGTATCGGTCAGCCCCAGCATTTT.